These 18 T cell receptor beta chains were all obtained from the same sample, sequenced in a study of blood T cell repertoires in COVID-19. This table comes from immunoSEQ multiplex PCR, and its TCRdb copy is limited to in-frame clones, with some not included. Seen here are 150,000 to 200,000 clones, about 85% observed once, and the top ten hold 9.8%. Sequencing was done on a sample of peripheral blood. The receptors here all came from a woman of 80 years or more with acute or convalescent COVID-19.

This sequence joins TRBV29-1 and TRBJ1-4; TRBD1 agrees at 7 bases. The CDR3 sequence is 13 residues long. Germline-derived CDR1 and CDR2 are SQVTM and ANQGSEA. The V segment lost 4 bases and the J segment 5 bases; nucleotides outside the gene matches: 4. CDR3 coding DNA: TGCAGCGTTGCGAGGGGGCCCAATGAAAAACTGTTTTTT. Protein product: CSVARGPNEKLFF.

This clone occurred once. The rearrangement uses TRBV20-1 and TRBJ2-3, with TRBD2 matching 8 bases. CDR1 DFQATT and CDR2 SNEGSKA come from the germline V gene (reference sequence). The V gene end was trimmed by 4 bases and the J gene end by 1 base; junction bases not matched to a gene: 7. This CDR3 is built from 15 residues. This CDR3 reads CSATERGSRTDTQYF. CDR3 in DNA: TGCAGTGCTACTGAGCGGGGGAGTCGCACAGATACGCAGTATTTT.

This chain uses TRBV7-2 with TRBJ2-7; D gene uncertain. Trimming cost V 1 base and J 1 base, with 14 bases left between them. CDR3 length equals 16 residues. Germline V lookup: CDR1 SGHTA, CDR2 FQGNSA. DNA of the CDR3: TGTGCCAGCAGCTTAGTGTCCGGGTCTAGGTCCTACGAGCAGTACTTC. This encodes CASSLVSGSRSYEQYF. The whole variable domain, remainder taken from reference TRBV7-2 and TRBJ2-7, is GAGVSQSPSNKVTEKGKDVELRCDPISGHTALYWYRQSLGQGLEFLIYFQGNSAPDKSGLPSDRFSAERTGGSVSTLTIQRTQQEDSAVYLCASSLVSGSRSYEQYFGPGTRLTVT.

This clone was observed a handful of times. The CDR3 loop is CSAGAQETQYF. For the CDR3, the DNA is TGCAGTGCTGGGGCACAAGAGACCCAGTACTTC. The V call is TRBV20-1, the J call TRBJ2-5; a possible D gene is TRBD1 (5 bases). Trimming removed 5 bases from V and 2 bases from J, with 6 bases in between. CDR1 is DFQATT, CDR2 SNEGSKA, per germline (reference sequence). This CDR3 is 11 amino acids long.

The chain employs TRBV6-2 or TRBV6-3 and TRBJ2-7, with a possible D match to TRBD1 (6 bases). With 6 bases removed from V and 6 bases from J, the gap between germline ends came to 21 bases. The CDR3 contains 15 residues. CDR1 is MNHEY, CDR2 SVGEGT, per germline. The CDR3 DNA is TGTGCCAGCAGCCAAACGACAGGCGGGTCTGGCGAGCAGTACTTC. Residues: CASSQTTGGSGEQYF.

The count of this clone is one. The chain joins TRBV6-4 to TRBJ2-1, with TRBD2 matching 8 bases. With 3 bases clipped from V and 2 bases from J, the junction kept 0 bases outside the gene matches. Germline loops: CDR1 MRHNA, CDR2 SNTAGT. The CDR3 loop spans 14 amino acids. CDR3 sequence (DNA): TGTGCCAGCAGTGATAGCGGGGCCTACAATGAGCAGTTCTTC. It is translated as CASSDSGAYNEQFF.

A single count supports this clone. The chain employs TRBV6-2 or TRBV6-3 and TRBJ2-5; TRBD2 matches at 9 bases. CDR1 and CDR2 from the germline V gene are MNHEY and SVGEGT. V was clipped by 2 bases and J by 5 bases; unmatched bases: 15. CDR3 length: 18 residues. The CDR3 loop reads CASSYVGGGASGKETQYF. The CDR3 DNA reads as TGTGCCAGCAGTTACGTCGGCGGGGGGGCTTCGGGAAAGGAGACCCAGTACTTC.

This rearrangement joins TRBV15 to TRBJ2-7; 8 positions agree with TRBD1. Germline values: CDR1 LNHNV, CDR2 YYDKDF (reference sequence). There are 14 residues in the CDR3. J lost 5 bases, V lost 3 bases, and 6 bases had no gene match. In DNA form, the CDR3 reads TGTGCCACCAGCAGTGAGGACAGGGTCCACGAGCAGTACTTC. This translates into CATSSEDRVHEQYF.

The V call is TRBV11-3, the J call TRBJ2-7, with 8 nucleotides matching TRBD2. CDR3 length: 13 amino acids. In germline, CDR1 is SGHNT, CDR2 YENEEA. J was trimmed by 2 bases and V by 4 bases; bases with no gene match: 1. CDR3 sequence: CASSSTSAYEQYF. For the CDR3, the DNA is TGTGCCAGCAGCTCGACTAGCGCCTACGAGCAGTACTTC. The full variable domain, in which reference TRBV11-3 and TRBJ2-7 provide the parts outside the CDR3, is EAGVVQSPRYKIIEKKQPVAFWCNPISGHNTLYWYLQNLGQGPELLIRYENEEAVDDSQLPKDRFSAERLKGVDSTLKIQPAELGDSAVYLCASSSTSAYEQYFGPGTRLTVT.

The chain recombines TRBV9 with TRBJ1-1, with 7 bases matching TRBD1. This CDR3 spans 15 amino acids. Trimming took 4 bases from V and 3 from J; bases not matched to a gene: 9. In germline, CDR1 is SGDLS, CDR2 YYNGEE. CDR3 sequence (DNA): TGTGCCAGCAGCCCAGGGACAGCGGGGGACACTGAAGCTTTCTTT. Translation gives CASSPGTAGDTEAFF. The complete variable domain, with remaining parts taken from reference TRBV9 and TRBJ1-1, reads DSGVTQTPKHLITATGQRVTLRCSPRSGDLSVYWYQQSLDQGLQFLIQYYNGEERAKGNILERFSAQQFPDLHSELNLSSLELGDSALYFCASSPGTAGDTEAFFGQGTRLTVV.

The CDR3 region is CASSSTDTGELFF. In DNA, the CDR3 is TGTGCCAGCAGCTCGACAGACACCGGGGAGCTGTTTTTT. The chain is built from TRBV7-2 and TRBJ2-2, with D possibly matching TRBD1 (5 bases). The V end was cut by 4 bases, the J end by 3 bases, with 6 bases between. CDR3 length: 13 amino acids. Germline loops: CDR1 SGHTA, CDR2 FQGNSA.

This clone was detected a few times. This sequence joins TRBV4-2 and TRBJ2-7; 9 positions match TRBD1. This CDR3 spans 15 amino acids. Germline V gene sequence: CDR1 LGHNA, CDR2 YNFKEQ. V trimming: 3 bases; J trimming: 4 bases; junction bases outside the gene matches: 7. The CDR3 protein is CASSHLTGGLYEQYF. DNA for the CDR3: TGTGCCAGCAGCCATTTGACAGGGGGTCTTTACGAGCAGTACTTC.

The chain couples TRBV27 to TRBJ2-5; 10 bases are a match to TRBD1. Germline CDR1 MNHEY, CDR2 SMNVEV (reference sequence). The CDR3 contains 16 residues. The V gene end was trimmed by 4 bases and the J gene end by 5 bases; junction bases not matched to a gene: 10. CDR3 sequence: CASSSSRTGGWETQYF. DNA of the CDR3: TGTGCCAGCAGTTCCAGCCGGACAGGGGGATGGGAGACCCAGTACTTC.

This clone was counted a few times. The chain has TRBV4-1 and TRBJ1-2, with 9 nucleotides matching TRBD1. Germline V gene lookup returns CDR1 MGHRA and CDR2 YSYEKL. The CDR3 covers 14 residues. With 3 bases clipped from V and 3 bases from J, the junction kept 2 bases outside the gene matches. CDR3 DNA: TGCGCCAGCAGCCAGTGGACAGGGGACTATGGCTACACCTTC. It encodes CASSQWTGDYGYTF.

As concerns this clone: Other DNA sequences of this sample code for an identical CDR3. The chain joins TRBV5-1 to TRBJ1-6, with unresolved D. This CDR3 is built from 14 residues. Deletions cut 0 bases from V and 7 bases from J, with 8 bases between. Germline V lookup: CDR1 SGHRS, CDR2 YFSETQ. As DNA, the CDR3 is TGCGCCAGCAGCTTGGAAACGGGAAATTCACCCCTCCACTTT. Protein: CASSLETGNSPLHF.

V is TRBV3-1 (or the pseudogene TRBV3-2) and J is TRBJ2-5; 12 nucleotides agree with TRBD2. CDR3 size: 15 residues. Germline CDR1 and CDR2: LGHDT and YNNKEL (reference sequence). V lost 6 bases and J lost 2; bases outside the gene matches: 4. The CDR3 loop is CASSWTSGTQETQYF. The CDR3 DNA reads as TGTGCCAGCAGTTGGACTAGCGGGACACAAGAGACCCAGTACTTC.

This clone appeared a single time. The chain recombines TRBV6-2 or TRBV6-3 with TRBJ1-6; D is uncertain. Germline CDR1 MNHEY, CDR2 SVGEGT. The V end was cut by 5 bases, the J end by 7 bases, with 9 bases between. The CDR3 totals 13 residues. The CDR3: CASSETGNSPLHF. For the CDR3, the DNA is TGTGCCAGCAGTGAGACTGGAAATTCACCCCTCCACTTT.

V usage is TRBV19 and J usage is TRBJ2-7; D possibly corresponds to TRBD2 (5 bases). Germline V gives CDR1 LNHDA, CDR2 SQIVND (reference sequence). The CDR3 consists of 15 residues. The V gene lost 6 bases and the J gene lost 0 bases, with 15 bases spanning the gap. In DNA form, the CDR3 reads TGTGCCAGTAGCCGTCTCACGGGAAACTCCTACGAGCAGTACTTC. This gives the protein CASSRLTGNSYEQYF.